The T cell receptor beta chain described here comes from a study of CD8+CD57+ T cells in acquired aplastic anemia. The CDR3 spans 14 residues. Germline V gene lookup returns CDR1 SGHTA and CDR2 FQGNSA. Remarks on this clonotype: The junction departs from germline at one end; a sequencing error may be responsible.

Investigators profiled TCR beta VDJ and CDR3 from genomic DNA template. TCRdb used MiXCR to reprocess the reads, holding one entry per CDR3 protein. This table holds about 420,000 distinct CDR3 sequences, roughly 68% found once. Sequenced input: sorted CD4+, CD8+, or CD8+CD57+ T cells (not recorded which) from PBMCs. This TCR was recovered from a human donor in good health, serving as a control. This rearrangement joins TRBV7-2 to TRBJ1-2, with a possible D match to TRBD1 (5 bases). In nucleotides, the CDR3 is TGTGCCAGCACCATTACAAACAGGATGGATGGCTACACTTTC. The encoded protein is CASTITNRMDGYTF.